This T cell receptor (beta chain) is drawn from a study of T-cell memory formation after mild COVID-19. Study-wide points: Contracting clones from day 15 to 85 showed balanced CD4/CD8; later expanders favored CD4+.

There are 14 residues in the CDR3. The V gene lost 1 base and the J gene lost 3 bases, with 9 bases spanning the gap. This clonotype was seen a handful of times. What it binds is unknown. TCRdb redid the calling of the 5' RACE reads with MiXCR, one entry per CDR3 protein. The profile shows 470,000 or so distinct CDR3 sequences, around a quarter of them singletons. The rearrangement uses TRBV12-3 or TRBV12-4 and TRBJ2-5; D uncertain. The TCR originated in an adult woman who had mild COVID-19 (a few samples of this study predate the infection). Cell type and time point are not known. Sequencing input: PBMCs or a T cell subset sorted from them (not recorded which). CDR3 in amino acids: CASSLGYREETQYF. CDR3 DNA: TGTGCCAGCAGTTTAGGGTATCGAGAAGAGACCCAGTACTTC.